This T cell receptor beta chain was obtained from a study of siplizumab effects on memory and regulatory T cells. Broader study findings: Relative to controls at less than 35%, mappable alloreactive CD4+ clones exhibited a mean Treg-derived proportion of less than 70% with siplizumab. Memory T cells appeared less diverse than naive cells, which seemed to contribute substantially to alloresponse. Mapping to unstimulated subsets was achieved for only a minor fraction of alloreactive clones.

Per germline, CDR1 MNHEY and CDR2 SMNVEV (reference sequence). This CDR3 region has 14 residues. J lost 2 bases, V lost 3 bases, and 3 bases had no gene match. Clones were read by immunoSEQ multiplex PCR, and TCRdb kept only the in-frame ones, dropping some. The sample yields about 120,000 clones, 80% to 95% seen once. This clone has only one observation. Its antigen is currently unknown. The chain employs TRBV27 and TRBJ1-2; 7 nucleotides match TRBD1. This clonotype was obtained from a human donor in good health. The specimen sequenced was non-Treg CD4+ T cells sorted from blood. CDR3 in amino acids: CASSFRGTNYGYTF. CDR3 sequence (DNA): TGTGCCAGCAGTTTCAGGGGGACGAACTATGGCTACACCTTC.